This T cell receptor (beta chain) was obtained from a study of response to subunit inactivated influenza vaccine. The CDR3 sequence is 15 residues long. Unmatched junction bases numbered 5, after V lost 4 bases and J lost 4 bases. In germline, CDR1 is LGHNA, CDR2 YNFKEQ. TCRdb reprocessed the RT-PCR reads via MiXCR and lists one record per CDR3 protein. The data show some 600,000 distinct CDR3 sequences, 14% seen once. This clonotype appeared a few times. Material: PBMCs from blood, obtained around two weeks before vaccination. The chain is built from TRBV4-2 and TRBJ2-3; 10 nucleotides match TRBD1. The clonotype comes from a man between 45 and 60 years old who received an inactivated influenza vaccine. The CDR3 DNA sequence: TGTGCCAGCAGCCCCCGGGACAGGGGCCCAGATACGCAGTATTTT. Its protein is CASSPRDRGPDTQYF.